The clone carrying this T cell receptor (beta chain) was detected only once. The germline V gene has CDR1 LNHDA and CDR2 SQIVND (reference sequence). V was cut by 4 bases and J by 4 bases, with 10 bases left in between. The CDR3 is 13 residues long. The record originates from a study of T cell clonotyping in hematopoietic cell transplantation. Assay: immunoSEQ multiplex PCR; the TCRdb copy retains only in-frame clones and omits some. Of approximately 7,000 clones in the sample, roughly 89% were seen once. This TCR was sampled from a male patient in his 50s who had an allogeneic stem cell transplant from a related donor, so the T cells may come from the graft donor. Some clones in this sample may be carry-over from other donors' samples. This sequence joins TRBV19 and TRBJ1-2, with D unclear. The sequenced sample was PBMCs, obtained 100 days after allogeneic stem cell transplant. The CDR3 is CASSTSAVYGYTF. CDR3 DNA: TGTGCCAGTAGTACTTCGGCAGTCTATGGCTACACCTTC.